The 14 T cell receptor beta chains below all came from one sample that was sequenced in a study of shared clonotypes between healthy human individuals. Profiled with immunoSEQ multiplex PCR; TCRdb holds only in-frame clones, not every one. The repertoire has about 1.5 million clones, approximately 98% of them found once; the top ten carry roughly 0.42%. The sample taken for sequencing was naive CD4+ T cells sorted from blood. Regarding subset: CD45RA+ positively selected. The receptors shown here come from a man in his thirties or forties in good health.

V and J are TRBV7-8 and TRBJ2-7; 10 bases are a match to TRBD1. Germline CDR1 and CDR2: SGHVS and FQNEAQ. V lost 5 bases to trimming and J lost 2 bases; unmatched junction nucleotides: 6. This CDR3 region has 15 residues. The CDR3: CASSRGTGVTYEQYF. The CDR3 nucleotides read TGTGCCAGCAGCCGCGGGACAGGGGTAACCTACGAGCAGTACTTC.

The V gene is TRBV7-9, the J gene TRBJ2-7; weak D call: TRBD1 (6 bases). The germline V and J ends were trimmed by 2 bases and 2 bases, with 10 bases remaining between them. The CDR3 consists of 14 residues. In germline, CDR1 is SEHNR, CDR2 FQNEAQ (reference sequence). CDR3 bases: TGTGCCAGCAGCTTACAGGGGCGAACCTACGAGCAGTACTTC. Translation: CASSLQGRTYEQYF.

The chain has TRBV6-5 and TRBJ2-1; D is uncertain. The CDR3 has 15 amino acids. V lost 6 bases to trimming and J lost 0 bases, with 12 bases between them. Germline assignment: CDR1 MNHEY and CDR2 SVGAGI. This CDR3 is CASRPWTASYNEQFF. CDR3 coding DNA: TGTGCCAGCAGGCCTTGGACGGCCTCCTACAATGAGCAGTTCTTC.

The chain uses TRBV5-1 and TRBJ2-1, with D perhaps matching TRBD1 (6 bases). This CDR3 is built from 13 residues. Germline lookup yields CDR1 SGHRS and CDR2 YFSETQ. Trimming took 2 bases from V and 9 from J, leaving 12 bases between them. CDR3 loop: CASSLTQGSEQFF. The CDR3 DNA follows: TGCGCCAGCAGCTTAACACAGGGCTCTGAGCAGTTCTTC.

A single count supports this clone. V usage is TRBV5-1 and J usage is TRBJ1-1; D is possibly TRBD1 (6 bases). V was cut by 0 bases and J by 0 bases, with 9 bases left in between. The germline gives CDR1 SGHRS, CDR2 YFSETQ. The CDR3 contains 15 residues. CDR3 sequence (DNA): TGCGCCAGCAGCTTGGTTGGGACACTGAACACTGAAGCTTTCTTT. It codes for CASSLVGTLNTEAFF.

This chain links TRBV5-1 with TRBJ2-1, with a possible D match to TRBD1 (6 bases). The CDR3 runs 15 residues. V was pared by 0 bases and J by 0 bases, with 7 bases between. Germline assignment: CDR1 SGHRS and CDR2 YFSETQ. The CDR3 spells CASSLGDTSYNEQFF. The DNA for the CDR3 is TGCGCCAGCAGCTTGGGGGACACCTCCTACAATGAGCAGTTCTTC.

J is TRBJ2-5 and V is TRBV5-4; 7 bases map to TRBD1. The germline V gene encodes CDR1 SGHNT and CDR2 YYREEE (reference sequence). The CDR3 covers 14 residues. Germline trimming cut 5 bases from V and 5 bases from J; bases unmatched to any gene: 9. This chain's CDR3 is CASRNRDSSETQYF. The CDR3 DNA is TGTGCCAGCAGAAACAGGGACAGTTCGGAGACCCAGTACTTC.

V gene TRBV2 combines with J gene TRBJ2-4, with a possible D match to TRBD2 (5 bases). CDR1 is SNHLY and CDR2 is FYNNEI in the germline V gene. The V and J ends lost 6 bases and 6 bases respectively, with 12 bases between them. The CDR3 runs to 13 residues. The CDR3 here is CASSPPSGNIQYF. The CDR3 DNA reads TGTGCCAGCAGCCCGCCCAGCGGAAACATTCAGTACTTC.

The chain employs TRBV27 and TRBJ2-7, with 12 nucleotides matching TRBD2. V was clipped by 5 bases and J by 3 bases; unmatched bases: 5. From germline, CDR1 is MNHEY and CDR2 SMNVEV (reference sequence). This CDR3 has 15 amino acids. CDR3 protein: CASSPALAGGYEQYF. The CDR3 nucleotides read TGTGCCAGCAGTCCGGCACTAGCGGGGGGCTACGAGCAGTACTTC.

A word on this clone: Other DNA sequences within the sample encode an identical CDR3. The chain recombines TRBV19 with TRBJ2-3; 8 bases match TRBD2. Germline CDR1 reads LNHDA; CDR2 reads SQIVND (reference sequence). Germline trimming cut 1 base from V and 4 bases from J; bases unmatched to any gene: 4. This CDR3 is 15 amino acids long. In DNA form, the CDR3 reads TGTGCCAGTAGTATAGGGAGCGGGAGCGCAGATACGCAGTATTTT. It yields the protein CASSIGSGSADTQYF. Complete variable domain (other parts from reference TRBV19 and TRBJ2-3): DGGITQSPKYLFRKEGQNVTLSCEQNLNHDAMYWYRQDPGQGLRLIYYSQIVNDFQKGDIAEGYSVSREKKESFPLTVTSAQKNPTAFYLCASSIGSGSADTQYFGPGTRLTVL.

V and J are TRBV5-1 and TRBJ2-3; 11 nucleotides match TRBD2. The length of the CDR3 is 18 residues. Germline values: CDR1 SGHRS, CDR2 YFSETQ. Trimming at V came to 5 bases and at J to 0 bases, leaving 11 bases not matched to a gene. CDR3 sequence (DNA): TGCGCCAGCAGGTTTCGGTTAGCGGGAGGGCCTAGCACAGATACGCAGTATTTT. Translation gives CASRFRLAGGPSTDTQYF.

J is TRBJ1-2 and V is TRBV4-1; 7 bases agree with TRBD1. Germline trimming cut 2 bases from V and 4 bases from J; bases unmatched to any gene: 7. The germline V gene has CDR1 MGHRA and CDR2 YSYEKL. This CDR3 is 15 amino acids long. CDR3 protein: CASSQLITGAYGYTF. Written as DNA, the CDR3 is TGCGCCAGCAGCCAATTAATAACAGGGGCCTATGGCTACACCTTC.

The V gene is TRBV7-9, the J gene TRBJ1-1, with D unclear. CDR3 size: 12 residues. V lost 3 bases and J 4 bases, leaving 6 bases between the germline ends. In germline, CDR1 is SEHNR, CDR2 FQNEAQ (reference sequence). DNA of the CDR3: TGTGCCAGCAGCTTTCCGGGCACTGAAGCTTTCTTT. It yields the protein CASSFPGTEAFF.

V gene TRBV5-1 combines with J gene TRBJ1-1; 7 nucleotides agree with TRBD1. The germline CDR1 and CDR2 sequences are SGHRS and YFSETQ. The length of the CDR3 is 17 residues. V shed 6 bases, J shed 4 bases, and the junction held 18 bases outside the gene matches. CDR3 sequence (DNA): TGCGCCAGCACCCCTATAAGGGGGCGCAGTATAGGCACTGAAGCTTTCTTT. This translates into CASTPIRGRSIGTEAFF. Full variable domain (remainder filled in from reference TRBV5-1 and TRBJ1-1): KAGVTQTPRYLIKTRGQQVTLSCSPISGHRSVSWYQQTPGQGLQFLFEYFSETQRNKGNFPGRFSGRQFSNSRSEMNVSTLELGDSALYLCASTPIRGRSIGTEAFFGQGTRLTVV.